A single sample gave rise to the 30 T cell receptor beta chains below, sequenced in a study of tumor-infiltrating lymphocytes in localized non-small cell lung cancer. The repertoire was sequenced with immunoSEQ multiplex PCR; TCRdb's copy has only in-frame clones and lacks some. Here the sample spans 21,000 or so clones, just under 75% being singletons. The specimen sequenced was lung tumor tissue. These receptors all come from a human donor with non-small cell lung cancer.

The chain has TRBV6-1 and TRBJ2-6, with a weak D call TRBD1 (6 bases). Deletions cut 3 bases from V and 2 bases from J, with 8 bases between. CDR1 and CDR2 from the germline V gene are MNHNS and SASEGT. The CDR3 runs 15 residues. The CDR3 sequence: CASSEGAAGANVLTF. The CDR3 DNA is TGTGCCAGCAGTGAGGGGGCAGCTGGGGCCAACGTCCTGACTTTC.

The genes are TRBV5-6 and TRBJ1-6; TRBD1 is a possible D gene (6 bases). Germline CDR1 is SGHDT and CDR2 is YYEEEE. There are 14 residues in the CDR3. The V gene lost 2 bases and the J gene lost 8 bases, with 11 bases spanning the gap. In DNA form, the CDR3 reads TGTGCCAGCAGCTTCCAGACAGGCCATTCACCCCTCCACTTT. Translation gives CASSFQTGHSPLHF.

In this sample, this clone turned up a few times. This chain joins TRBV2 and TRBJ1-6, with TRBD1 identical over 10 bases. J lost 6 bases, V lost 5 bases, and 7 bases had no gene match. CDR3 length equals 16 residues. Per the germline V gene, CDR1 is SNHLY and CDR2 is FYNNEI. The CDR3 region has the DNA TGTGCCAGCAGTTTGGAGGGACAGGGGACTAATTCACCCCTCCACTTT. It is translated as CASSLEGQGTNSPLHF.

The chain combines TRBV4-3 with TRBJ1-3; D gene unclear. There are 15 residues in the CDR3. The germline CDR1 and CDR2 sequences are LGHNA and YSLEER. V dropped 1 base and J dropped 0 bases, with 7 bases sitting between them. The CDR3, as DNA: TGCGCCAGCAGCCAAGTCCGTGGCTCTGGAAACACCATATATTTT. Amino acid sequence: CASSQVRGSGNTIYF.

The chain combines TRBV6-6 with TRBJ1-5; D gene unclear. Trimming removed 6 bases from V and 0 bases from J, with 12 bases in between. Looked up from germline, CDR1 is MNHNY and CDR2 is SVGAGI (reference sequence). This CDR3 contains 15 residues. For the CDR3, the DNA is TGTGCCAGCAGCTGGGGATCTAATAGCAATCAGCCCCAGCATTTT. As protein: CASSWGSNSNQPQHF.

A single count supports this clone. The chain links TRBV5-4 to TRBJ1-4; D might be TRBD1 (5 bases). Looked up from germline, CDR1 is SGHNT and CDR2 is YYREEE (reference sequence). The CDR3 runs to 14 residues. The V end lost 0 bases, the J end lost 5 bases, and 8 bases lay between the germline ends. In nucleotides, the CDR3 is TGTGCCAGCAGCTTGGAGGCAGGGAATGAAAAACTGTTTTTT. Translated, it gives CASSLEAGNEKLFF.

The chain recombines TRBV7-2 with TRBJ2-7, with 9 bases lining up with TRBD1. Trimming removed 7 bases from V and 6 bases from J; junction bases left unmatched: 7. This CDR3 is built from 13 residues. Per the germline V gene, CDR1 is SGHTA and CDR2 is FQGNSA. The CDR3 DNA is TGTGCCAGCACCCTAACAGGGGGCGGCGAGCAGTACTTC. It translates to CASTLTGGGEQYF.

The rearrangement uses TRBV5-1 and TRBJ2-2; 8 bases agree with TRBD2. There are 18 residues in the CDR3. Germline CDR1 SGHRS, CDR2 YFSETQ. The J segment lost 10 bases and the V segment lost 3 bases, leaving 20 bases of the junction unmatched. Here the CDR3 DNA reads TGCGCCAGCAGCTACCCTCCAGGTGGCGGGGGGCCGGATTCGGAGCTGTTTTTT. Amino acid sequence: CASSYPPGGGGPDSELFF.

The chain joins TRBV18 to TRBJ1-6; the D gene is possibly TRBD1 (5 bases). The V and J ends lost 2 bases and 7 bases respectively, with 15 bases between them. The CDR3 length is 16 residues. Germline V gives CDR1 KGHSH, CDR2 LQKENI. The CDR3: CASSPDSGRSNSPLHF. DNA for the CDR3: TGTGCCAGCTCACCAGATTCGGGACGGAGCAATTCACCCCTCCACTTT.

The rearrangement joins TRBV7-6 to TRBJ1-4; no firm D call. Between the trimmed V and J ends, which lost 4 bases and 7 bases, there was a span of 10 bases. This CDR3 is built from 13 residues. Germline V gives CDR1 SGHVS, CDR2 FNYEAQ. The CDR3 nucleotides are TGTGCCAGCAGCTCAGGACGATTTGAAAAACTGTTTTTT. Its translation: CASSSGRFEKLFF.

The rearrangement uses TRBV7-2 and TRBJ2-1, with D unresolved. Per the germline V gene, CDR1 is SGHTA and CDR2 is FQGNSA. The CDR3 runs to 12 residues. V was pared by 1 base and J by 11 bases, with 9 bases between. CDR3 sequence (DNA): TGTGCCAGCAGCTTAGACCAATTCAAGCAGTTCTTC. Its protein is CASSLDQFKQFF. Supplemented by reference TRBV7-2 and TRBJ2-1, the full variable domain reads GAGVSQSPSNKVTEKGKDVELRCDPISGHTALYWYRQSLGQGLEFLIYFQGNSAPDKSGLPSDRFSAERTGGSVSTLTIQRTQQEDSAVYLCASSLDQFKQFFGPGTRLTVL.

The genes are TRBV11-2 and TRBJ2-7, with 8 bases fitting TRBD1. The germline CDR1 and CDR2 sequences are SGHAT and FQNNGV. This CDR3 has 14 residues. The trim removed 5 bases at V and 2 bases at J, leaving 5 bases unmatched. Written as DNA, the CDR3 is TGTGCCAGCAGCCTACGGACAGGGCCCTACGAGCAGTACTTC. This translates into CASSLRTGPYEQYF.

The V and J genes are TRBV7-2 and TRBJ2-7, with D possibly being TRBD1 (6 bases). Trimming shortened V by 5 bases and J by 1 base, and 15 bases separated the two germline ends. The CDR3 covers 15 residues. CDR1 is SGHTA, CDR2 FQGNSA, per germline. This chain's CDR3 is CASSDAGDPSYEQYF. The CDR3 DNA sequence: TGTGCCAGCAGCGATGCAGGGGACCCATCCTACGAGCAGTACTTC.

CDR3 sequence reads: CASSLEWQTNTIYF. Written as DNA, the CDR3 is TGTGCCAGCAGCTTGGAATGGCAGACAAACACCATATATTTT. The rearrangement joins TRBV5-4 to TRBJ1-3; D not resolved. V dropped 0 bases and J dropped 6 bases, with 10 bases sitting between them. Germline assignment: CDR1 SGHNT and CDR2 YYREEE (reference sequence). The CDR3 is 14 residues long.

This rearrangement joins TRBV10-2 to TRBJ2-7, with a tentative D call TRBD1 (6 bases). Germline CDR1 and CDR2: WSHSY and SAAADI. V was trimmed by 7 bases and J by 5 bases, leaving 18 bases between them. This CDR3 is 14 amino acids long. CDR3 nucleotides: TGCGCCAGCACCACACAGGGAAAGATTAACGAGCAGTACTTC. It specifies CASTTQGKINEQYF.

This chain connects TRBV2 to TRBJ1-2; tentatively, D is TRBD1 (5 bases). The CDR3 covers 14 residues. Trimming left V 3 bases short and J 1 base short, with 9 bases between. The germline V gene has CDR1 SNHLY and CDR2 FYNNEI. The CDR3 region is CASSDPRGNYGYTF. The CDR3 bases are TGTGCCAGCAGTGATCCTAGGGGTAACTATGGCTACACCTTC.

There are a few counts of this clone. Different DNA sequences within this sample yield the same CDR3. J is TRBJ1-2 and V is TRBV10-2, with D perhaps matching TRBD1 (5 bases). Trimming cost V 9 bases and J 3 bases, with 11 bases left between them. CDR3 length equals 12 residues. Germline V gene lookup returns CDR1 WSHSY and CDR2 SAAADI. CDR3: CASSRDDYGYTF. The CDR3 bases are TGCGCCAGTTCCCGGGACGACTATGGCTACACCTTC.

CDR3 DNA: TGTGCCAGCAGTGGTTTTGAGGGGGCCTCTGGGGCCAACGTCCTGACTTTC. Translating it yields CASSGFEGASGANVLTF. The chain uses TRBV25-1 and TRBJ2-6, with 7 bases that match TRBD1. CDR3 length equals 17 residues. Germline V gives CDR1 MGHDK, CDR2 SYGVNS. V lost 4 bases, J lost 0 bases, and 6 bases stayed unmatched.

The rearrangement links TRBV18 to TRBJ2-2, with no clear D. CDR3 length: 15 amino acids. Germline CDR1 reads KGHSH; CDR2 reads LQKENI. Trimming stripped 3 bases from V and 6 bases from J, with 14 bases between. CDR3 protein: CASSPTIITAGELFF. CDR3 bases: TGTGCCAGCTCACCTACTATAATCACGGCCGGGGAGCTGTTTTTT.

This sequence joins TRBV4-1 and TRBJ2-3; D is uncertain. CDR1 and CDR2 from the germline V gene are MGHRA and YSYEKL. The V gene lost 3 bases and the J gene lost 0 bases, with 16 bases spanning the gap. The CDR3 length is 17 residues. CDR3 coding DNA: TGCGCCAGCAGCCAGGGTGGTCTCCTCACTAGCACAGATACGCAGTATTTT. This translates into CASSQGGLLTSTDTQYF.

The chain carries TRBV7-9 and TRBJ2-1, with 10 nucleotides matching TRBD2. Germline V gene sequence: CDR1 SEHNR, CDR2 FQNEAQ (reference sequence). J gave up 6 bases and V 5 bases, and 13 bases lay outside the gene matches. The CDR3 sequence is 17 residues long. The CDR3 nucleotides read TGTGCCAGCAGCCCCTGGGCTAGCGGGGGTTCGTCCAATGAGCAGTTCTTC. Amino acids: CASSPWASGGSSNEQFF.

The CDR3 is CASRQGASQPQHF. The CDR3 DNA follows: TGTGCCAGCAGACAGGGGGCGAGTCAGCCCCAGCATTTT. V is TRBV2 and J is TRBJ1-5, with TRBD1 matching 9 bases. Germline V gene data show CDR1 as SNHLY and CDR2 as FYNNEI. V gave up 6 bases and J gave up 6 bases; unmatched junction bases: 3. There are 13 residues in the CDR3. Variable domain in full (rest from reference TRBV2 and TRBJ1-5): EPEVTQTPSHQVTQMGQEVILRCVPISNHLYFYWYRQILGQKVEFLVSFYNNEISEKSEIFDDQFSVERPDGSNFTLKIRSTKLEDSAMYFCASRQGASQPQHFGDGTRLSIL.

The CDR3 region has the DNA TGTGCCAGCAGCCCATGGGAAGATTCTATGGTAGGCTACACCTTC. This encodes CASSPWEDSMVGYTF. The gene calls are TRBV2 and TRBJ1-2, with D unclear. Germline-derived CDR1 and CDR2 are SNHLY and FYNNEI. V was trimmed by 6 bases and J by 8 bases, leaving 22 bases between them. This CDR3 contains 15 residues.

The V and J genes are TRBV7-9 and TRBJ1-2, with unresolved D. Germline CDR1 and CDR2: SEHNR and FQNEAQ (reference sequence). The CDR3 covers 14 residues. The V gene lost 7 bases and the J gene lost 0 bases, with 12 bases spanning the gap. The CDR3 DNA follows: TGTGCCAGCAACCCCGGTGGGACTAACTATGGCTACACCTTC. Its protein is CASNPGGTNYGYTF.

CDR3 loop: CASSQTQKDGTEAFF. The CDR3 DNA reads as TGTGCCAGCAGCCAGACACAAAAGGATGGCACTGAAGCTTTCTTT. The chain joins TRBV7-8 to TRBJ1-1, with no clear D. The CDR3 has 15 residues. Germline assignment: CDR1 SGHVS and CDR2 FQNEAQ. The germline V and J ends were trimmed by 5 bases and 4 bases, with 17 bases remaining between them.

The table lists this clone with a few counts. The chain uses TRBV7-2 and TRBJ2-1; 13 bases match TRBD2. CDR1 is SGHTA and CDR2 is FQGNSA in the germline V gene. V gave up 5 bases and J gave up 2 bases; unmatched junction bases: 3. CDR3 length: 16 amino acids. CDR3 sequence: CASSLTSGGAYNEQFF. DNA of the CDR3: TGTGCCAGCAGCCTCACTAGCGGGGGGGCCTACAATGAGCAGTTCTTC.

The chain combines TRBV2 with TRBJ2-2; no clear D gene. The CDR3 is made up of 17 amino acids. In germline, CDR1 is SNHLY, CDR2 FYNNEI. The germline V and J ends were trimmed by 0 bases and 4 bases, with 15 bases remaining between them. As DNA, the CDR3 is TGTGCCAGCAGTGAAGCGAGACATGTCCAAGTCACCGGGGAGCTGTTTTTT. It translates to CASSEARHVQVTGELFF. The whole variable domain, remainder taken from reference TRBV2 and TRBJ2-2, is EPEVTQTPSHQVTQMGQEVILRCVPISNHLYFYWYRQILGQKVEFLVSFYNNEISEKSEIFDDQFSVERPDGSNFTLKIRSTKLEDSAMYFCASSEARHVQVTGELFFGEGSRLTVL.

In its sample, this clone ranks as medium-sized (0.01 to 0.1%). The V call is TRBV19, the J call TRBJ2-3; D is possibly TRBD2 (6 bases). The CDR3 extends over 13 amino acids. Germline CDR1 LNHDA, CDR2 SQIVND (reference sequence). Trimming removed 4 bases from V and 4 bases from J, with 9 bases in between. The CDR3 coding sequence is TGTGCCAGTAGTACCCCGGGGGCAGATACGCAGTATTTT. Translation: CASSTPGADTQYF. Filled out from reference TRBV19 and TRBJ2-3, the complete variable domain reads DGGITQSPKYLFRKEGQNVTLSCEQNLNHDAMYWYRQDPGQGLRLIYYSQIVNDFQKGDIAEGYSVSREKKESFPLTVTSAQKNPTAFYLCASSTPGADTQYFGPGTRLTVL.

On this clone: In the same sample, other DNA sequences code for this CDR3. This chain connects TRBV10-3 to TRBJ1-2, with D tentatively TRBD1 (5 bases). The CDR3 sequence is 11 residues long. Deletions cut 3 bases from V and 7 bases from J, with 6 bases between. Germline CDR1 is ENHRY and CDR2 is SYGVKD. The CDR3 DNA is TGTGCCATCAGTGATGGGGGTGGCTACACCTTC. Translating it yields CAISDGGGYTF.

The J gene is TRBJ2-3, the V gene TRBV29-1, with a possible D match to TRBD2 (5 bases). The CDR3 runs to 12 residues. The germline V gene encodes CDR1 SQVTM and CDR2 ANQGSEA. Deletions cut 4 bases from V and 6 bases from J, with 11 bases between. The CDR3 nucleotides read TGCAGCGTTGCCCCGGGGATGGATACGCAGTATTTT. This sequence encodes CSVAPGMDTQYF.